The 29 T cell receptor beta chains below all came from one sample that was sequenced in a study of blood T cell repertoires in COVID-19. Produced via immunoSEQ multiplex PCR; TCRdb's table is partial and in-frame only. The table has 310,000 or so clones, 87% seen once. Sequencing was performed on peripheral blood. The source of these receptors is a woman between 50 and 59 years old who had recovered from COVID-19.

The chain carries TRBV5-1 and TRBJ1-1; 8 positions match TRBD1. Germline V gene sequence: CDR1 SGHRS, CDR2 YFSETQ. The length of the CDR3 is 14 residues. V shed 3 bases, J shed 4 bases, and the junction held 5 bases outside the gene matches. CDR3 in amino acids: CASSYGQGGTEAFF. In nucleotides, the CDR3 is TGCGCCAGCAGCTATGGACAGGGCGGCACTGAAGCTTTCTTT.

This clone was detected once. V and J are TRBV27 and TRBJ1-5, with 9 bases matching TRBD1. Germline V lookup: CDR1 MNHEY, CDR2 SMNVEV (reference sequence). V dropped 6 bases and J dropped 7; count of bases not matched to a gene: 7. CDR3 length equals 14 residues. The CDR3 loop reads CASSPTGGSQPQHF. DNA of the CDR3: TGTGCCAGCAGCCCGACAGGGGGTTCCCAGCCCCAGCATTTT.

The chain employs TRBV28 and TRBJ2-7; maybe TRBD1 (6 bases). Germline loops: CDR1 MDHEN, CDR2 SYDVKM. Trimming left V 6 bases short and J 4 bases short, with 19 bases between. The CDR3 totals 15 residues. CDR3 protein: CASRNSRGLQYEQYF. The CDR3 DNA reads TGTGCCAGCAGAAACTCCAGGGGTTTGCAGTACGAGCAGTACTTC.

The genes are TRBV30 and TRBJ2-7; a possible D gene is TRBD2 (6 bases). This CDR3 is 13 amino acids long. Per the germline V gene, CDR1 is GTSNPN and CDR2 is SVGIG (reference sequence). Trimming took off 3 bases at V and 4 bases at J, with 13 bases between the two ends. The CDR3 spells CAWRDPGAYEQYF. The CDR3 DNA reads as TGTGCCTGGAGAGATCCGGGAGCTTACGAGCAGTACTTC.

The chain recombines TRBV19 with TRBJ2-7; the match to TRBD1 covers 10 bases. The germline V gene has CDR1 LNHDA and CDR2 SQIVND (reference sequence). Trimming cost V 4 bases and J 2 bases; bases outside gene matches: 8. This CDR3 region has 16 residues. The CDR3 spells CASSTRGGTGAYEQYF. CDR3 DNA sequence: TGTGCCAGTAGTACGCGGGGAGGGACAGGGGCCTACGAGCAGTACTTC. The complete variable domain, with remaining parts taken from reference TRBV19 and TRBJ2-7, reads DGGITQSPKYLFRKEGQNVTLSCEQNLNHDAMYWYRQDPGQGLRLIYYSQIVNDFQKGDIAEGYSVSREKKESFPLTVTSAQKNPTAFYLCASSTRGGTGAYEQYFGPGTRLTVT.

The J gene is TRBJ2-2, the V gene TRBV7-2; D uncertain. Germline V gene sequence: CDR1 SGHTA, CDR2 FQGNSA. This CDR3 is built from 13 residues. V shed 5 bases and J shed 6 bases, with 10 bases lying between them. CDR3 sequence (DNA): TGTGCCAGCAGCCGGCCCGGAGCCGGGGAGCTGTTTTTT. Translated: CASSRPGAGELFF.

The chain couples TRBV5-1 to TRBJ2-3, with a possible D match to TRBD2 (7 bases). V lost 0 bases and J 5 bases, leaving 13 bases between the germline ends. The germline CDR1 and CDR2 sequences are SGHRS and YFSETQ. There are 15 residues in the CDR3. The CDR3 nucleotides are TGCGCCAGCAGCTTGGAGGGGGGGCAACAAGATACGCAGTATTTT. Protein: CASSLEGGQQDTQYF.

This sequence joins TRBV25-1 and TRBJ1-1; D ambiguous. Germline assignment: CDR1 MGHDK and CDR2 SYGVNS. This CDR3 region has 12 residues. Between the trimmed V and J ends, which lost 8 bases and 2 bases, there was a span of 9 bases. CDR3 region: CASCGVNTEAFF. Written as DNA, the CDR3 is TGTGCCAGCTGCGGGGTTAACACTGAAGCTTTCTTT.

This clone was observed once. The V call is TRBV21-1, the J call TRBJ1-1; whether TRBD1, the table's D call, matches the DNA was not checked. TRBV21-1 is assigned pseudogene status. The CDR3 has 18 amino acids. CDR3 residues: CASSPWGTGEPLNTEAFF. The CDR3 nucleotides are TGTGCCAGCAGCCCTTGGGGGACAGGGGAGCCCTTGAACACTGAAGCTTTCTTT.

The genes are TRBV4-3 and TRBJ2-3; D is possibly TRBD1 (6 bases). Trimming shortened V by 0 bases and J by 6 bases, and 19 bases separated the two germline ends. The CDR3 spans 17 residues. Germline CDR1 reads LGHNA; CDR2 reads YSLEER. CDR3 DNA sequence: TGCGCCAGCAGCCAAGATCTATTGATACAGGGCGTCGATACGCAGTATTTT. Its protein product is CASSQDLLIQGVDTQYF.

As to this clone: The sample contains more than one DNA sequence encoding this CDR3. This chain connects TRBV7-2 to TRBJ2-3; TRBD2 might be the D (5 bases). CDR1 SGHTA and CDR2 FQGNSA come from the germline V gene. Trimming left V 5 bases short and J 3 bases short, with 9 bases between. This CDR3 contains 13 residues. Written as DNA, the CDR3 is TGTGCCAGCAGCCCCAGGAGGACAGATACGCAGTATTTT. Protein product: CASSPRRTDTQYF. The complete variable domain, with remaining parts taken from reference TRBV7-2 and TRBJ2-3, reads GAGVSQSPSNKVTEKGKDVELRCDPISGHTALYWYRQSLGQGLEFLIYFQGNSAPDKSGLPSDRFSAERTGGSVSTLTIQRTQQEDSAVYLCASSPRRTDTQYFGPGTRLTVL.

V and J are TRBV27 and TRBJ2-7; 12 bases are shared with TRBD1. The J segment lost 6 bases and the V segment lost 11 bases, leaving 8 bases of the junction unmatched. Germline CDR1 reads MNHEY; CDR2 reads SMNVEV (reference sequence). The CDR3 length is 13 residues. CDR3 protein: CAARDRGHSEQYF. CDR3 DNA sequence: TGTGCCGCCCGGGACAGGGGGCACTCCGAGCAGTACTTC.

The rearrangement joins TRBV9 to TRBJ2-3, with TRBD2 matching 8 bases. After removal of 0 bases from V and 2 bases from J, the junction contained 5 bases not matched to a gene. Germline values: CDR1 SGDLS, CDR2 YYNGEE. This CDR3 has 16 residues. The CDR3 region has the DNA TGTGCCAGCAGCGTAGAACTAGCGGTTATCACAGATACGCAGTATTTT. Translation: CASSVELAVITDTQYF.

The chain has TRBV5-1 and TRBJ1-5, with 9 bases lining up with TRBD1. Germline CDR1 SGHRS, CDR2 YFSETQ. V gave up 0 bases and J gave up 7 bases; unmatched junction bases: 5. The CDR3 has 15 residues. CDR3 protein: CASSLGTGAGQPQHF. In DNA form, the CDR3 reads TGCGCCAGCAGCTTGGGGACAGGGGCGGGACAGCCCCAGCATTTT. The entire variable domain, with the rest obtained from reference TRBV5-1 and TRBJ1-5, is as follows: KAGVTQTPRYLIKTRGQQVTLSCSPISGHRSVSWYQQTPGQGLQFLFEYFSETQRNKGNFPGRFSGRQFSNSRSEMNVSTLELGDSALYLCASSLGTGAGQPQHFGDGTRLSIL.

The chain links TRBV19 to TRBJ1-5, with a possible D match to TRBD1 (5 bases). The CDR3 contains 13 residues. V lost 7 bases and J lost 4, with 11 bases in between. Per germline, CDR1 LNHDA and CDR2 SQIVND (reference sequence). The CDR3 DNA is TGTGCCAGTACCCTGGGGGGGAATCAGCCCCAGCATTTT. Protein sequence: CASTLGGNQPQHF.

This clone was seen a single time. V gene TRBV5-6 combines with J gene TRBJ2-1, with D possibly TRBD2 on 5 matching bases. V shed 1 base and J shed 4 bases, with 12 bases lying between them. The length of the CDR3 is 15 residues. Germline V gene lookup returns CDR1 SGHDT and CDR2 YYEEEE. CDR3 nucleotide sequence: TGTGCCAGCAGCTTGTGGCTAGCAGATTACAATGAGCAGTTCTTC. Translation: CASSLWLADYNEQFF. The variable domain in full, with the rest retrieved from reference TRBV5-6 and TRBJ2-1, is DAGVTQSPTHLIKTRGQQVTLRCSPKSGHDTVSWYQQALGQGPQFIFQYYEEEERQRGNFPDRFSGHQFPNYSSELNVNALLLGDSALYLCASSLWLADYNEQFFGPGTRLTVL.

A few counts support this clone. The J gene is TRBJ2-3, the V gene TRBV5-1, with a possible D match to TRBD2 (6 bases). V shed 4 bases and J shed 0 bases, with 15 bases lying between them. The germline V gene has CDR1 SGHRS and CDR2 YFSETQ. The CDR3 covers 16 residues. Here the CDR3 DNA reads TGCGCCAGCAGCCCGACTAGTAGTTTAAGCACAGATACGCAGTATTTT. It codes for CASSPTSSLSTDTQYF.

This chain links TRBV5-4 with TRBJ2-3; 9 nucleotides match TRBD2. Germline CDR1 reads SGHNT; CDR2 reads YYREEE (reference sequence). This CDR3 spans 15 amino acids. The V gene end was trimmed by 1 base and the J gene end by 4 bases; junction bases not matched to a gene: 4. CDR3 bases: TGTGCCAGCAGCTTGCAGAAGCGGGAGGCAGATACGCAGTATTTT. It translates to CASSLQKREADTQYF.

The gene calls are TRBV2 and TRBJ1-4; D unclear. The V gene's germline CDR1 is SNHLY and CDR2 FYNNEI. The CDR3 has 15 amino acids. With 2 bases removed from V and 0 bases from J, the gap between germline ends came to 7 bases. The DNA of the CDR3 is TGTGCCAGCAGTGAAACACTAGCAACTAATGAAAAACTGTTTTTT. Amino acids: CASSETLATNEKLFF. The full variable domain, rest sourced from reference TRBV2 and TRBJ1-4, is EPEVTQTPSHQVTQMGQEVILRCVPISNHLYFYWYRQILGQKVEFLVSFYNNEISEKSEIFDDQFSVERPDGSNFTLKIRSTKLEDSAMYFCASSETLATNEKLFFGSGTQLSVL.

This chain links TRBV28 with TRBJ2-7; D is unresolved. V was cut by 5 bases and J by 2 bases, with 13 bases left in between. From germline, CDR1 is MDHEN and CDR2 SYDVKM. The CDR3 contains 14 residues. The CDR3 nucleotides are TGTGCCAGCAGTGCGAGGAATAAGACCTACGAGCAGTACTTC. Residues: CASSARNKTYEQYF.

This CDR3 reads CASSLSGRGGETQYF. CDR3 coding DNA: TGTGCCAGCAGCTTATCAGGCAGAGGAGGCGAGACCCAGTACTTC. The gene calls are TRBV7-3 and TRBJ2-5; perhaps TRBD2 as D (5 bases). In germline, CDR1 is SGHTA, CDR2 FQGTGA. Trimming stripped 2 bases from V and 5 bases from J, with 15 bases between. CDR3 size: 15 residues.

This chain uses TRBV7-2 with TRBJ2-7; the D gene is possibly TRBD2 (6 bases). Between the trimmed V and J ends, which lost 5 bases and 7 bases, there was a span of 15 bases. From germline, CDR1 is SGHTA and CDR2 FQGNSA. This CDR3 is built from 13 residues. The CDR3 loop is CASSGIGGSEQYF. CDR3 nucleotide sequence: TGTGCCAGCAGCGGGATCGGGGGTTCGGAGCAGTACTTC.

V usage is TRBV9 and J usage is TRBJ1-6; 10 bases fit TRBD1. The ends lost 4 bases at V and 2 bases at J; junction bases unmatched: 6. Germline V gene sequence: CDR1 SGDLS, CDR2 YYNGEE. CDR3 length equals 17 residues. As DNA, the CDR3 is TGTGCCAGCAGCCCTCGTGACAGGGGGCCCTATAATTCACCCCTCCACTTT. This encodes CASSPRDRGPYNSPLHF.

This chain connects TRBV6-2 or TRBV6-3 to TRBJ1-1; D may be TRBD1 (5 bases). This CDR3 spans 16 amino acids. The germline gives CDR1 MNHEY, CDR2 SVGEGT. V lost 6 bases and J 0 bases, leaving 17 bases between the germline ends. The CDR3 nucleotides read TGTGCCAGCAGCCCAGCCCGACAGAGAATGAACACTGAAGCTTTCTTT. As protein: CASSPARQRMNTEAFF.

This clone has only one observation. The chain has TRBV7-9 and TRBJ2-7; TRBD1 agrees at 7 bases. The CDR3 spans 14 residues. With 5 bases clipped from V and 5 bases from J, the junction kept 9 bases outside the gene matches. CDR1 SEHNR and CDR2 FQNEAQ come from the germline V gene (reference sequence). CDR3 nucleotides: TGTGCCAGCAGCCCCCCGGGACAGAGACACGAGCAGTACTTC. This sequence encodes CASSPPGQRHEQYF.

The rearrangement links TRBV7-9 to TRBJ2-7; a possible D gene is TRBD2 (7 bases). Germline V gene sequence: CDR1 SEHNR, CDR2 FQNEAQ (reference sequence). The CDR3 is made up of 14 amino acids. Trimming cost V 7 bases and J 6 bases, with 19 bases left between them. The CDR3, as DNA: TGTGCCAGCACCCCGGGGGCGGGAGACGGCGAGCAGTACTTC. Translated: CASTPGAGDGEQYF. The entire variable domain, with the rest obtained from reference TRBV7-9 and TRBJ2-7, is as follows: DTGVSQNPRHKITKRGQNVTFRCDPISEHNRLYWYRQTLGQGPEFLTYFQNEAQLEKSRLLSDRFSAERPKGSFSTLEIQRTEQGDSAMYLCASTPGAGDGEQYFGPGTRLTVT.

The chain joins TRBV28 to TRBJ1-2, with a possible D match to TRBD1 (5 bases). CDR1 and CDR2 from the germline V gene are MDHEN and SYDVKM. This CDR3 comprises 14 residues. V was cut by 2 bases and J by 4 bases, with 11 bases left in between. The CDR3, as DNA: TGTGCCAGCAGTTTAGGGGGGACTGGCTATGGCTACACCTTC. Amino acid sequence: CASSLGGTGYGYTF.

The chain is built from TRBV7-2 and TRBJ1-2, with 7 bases fitting TRBD1. The V segment lost 3 bases and the J segment 3 bases; nucleotides outside the gene matches: 4. Germline loops: CDR1 SGHTA, CDR2 FQGNSA. This CDR3 contains 14 residues. The CDR3, as DNA: TGTGCCAGCAGCTTGACAGGGTTTTACTATGGCTACACCTTC. Translating it yields CASSLTGFYYGYTF. Combining the CDR3 with reference TRBV7-2 and TRBJ1-2 gives the whole variable domain GAGVSQSPSNKVTEKGKDVELRCDPISGHTALYWYRQSLGQGLEFLIYFQGNSAPDKSGLPSDRFSAERTGGSVSTLTIQRTQQEDSAVYLCASSLTGFYYGYTFGSGTRLTVV.

The chain links TRBV7-2 to TRBJ1-2; the D gene is possibly TRBD1 (5 bases). V lost 0 bases to trimming and J lost 3 bases, with 8 bases between them. Germline-derived CDR1 and CDR2 are SGHTA and FQGNSA. The CDR3 extends over 14 amino acids. The CDR3 here is CASSLARTYYGYTF. The CDR3 DNA sequence: TGTGCCAGCAGCTTAGCCAGGACATACTATGGCTACACCTTC.